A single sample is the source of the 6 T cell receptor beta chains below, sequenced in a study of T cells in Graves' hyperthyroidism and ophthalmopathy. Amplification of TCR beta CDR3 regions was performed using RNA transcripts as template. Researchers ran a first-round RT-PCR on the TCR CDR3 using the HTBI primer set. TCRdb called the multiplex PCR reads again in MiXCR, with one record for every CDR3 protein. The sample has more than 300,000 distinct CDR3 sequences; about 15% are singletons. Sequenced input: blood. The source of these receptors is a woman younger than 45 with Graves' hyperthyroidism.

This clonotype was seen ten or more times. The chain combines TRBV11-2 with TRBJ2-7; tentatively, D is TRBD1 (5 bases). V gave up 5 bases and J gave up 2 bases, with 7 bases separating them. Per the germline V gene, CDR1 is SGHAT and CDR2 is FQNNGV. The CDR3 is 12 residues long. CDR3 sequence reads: CASSTDTYEQYF. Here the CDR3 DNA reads TGTGCCAGCAGCACGGACACCTACGAGCAGTACTTC.

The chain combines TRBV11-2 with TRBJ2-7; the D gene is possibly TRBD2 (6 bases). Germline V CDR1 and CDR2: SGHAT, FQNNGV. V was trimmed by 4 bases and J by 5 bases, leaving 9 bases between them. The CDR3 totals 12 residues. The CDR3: CASSSTRNEQYF. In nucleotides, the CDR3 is TGTGCCAGCAGCTCGACTAGGAACGAGCAGTACTTC.

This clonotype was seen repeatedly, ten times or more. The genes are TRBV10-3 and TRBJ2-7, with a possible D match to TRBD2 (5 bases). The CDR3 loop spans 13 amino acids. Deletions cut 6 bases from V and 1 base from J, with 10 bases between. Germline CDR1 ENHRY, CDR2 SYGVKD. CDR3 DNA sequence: TGTGCCATCAGCCTCGGACTTTCCTACGAGCAGTACTTC. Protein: CAISLGLSYEQYF.

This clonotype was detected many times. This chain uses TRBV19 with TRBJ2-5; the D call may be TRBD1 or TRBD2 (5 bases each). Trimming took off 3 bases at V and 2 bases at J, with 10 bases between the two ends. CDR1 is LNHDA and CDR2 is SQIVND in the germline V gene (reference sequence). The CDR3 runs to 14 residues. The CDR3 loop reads CASSMRGWQETQYF. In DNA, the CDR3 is TGTGCCAGTAGTATGAGGGGATGGCAAGAGACCCAGTACTTC. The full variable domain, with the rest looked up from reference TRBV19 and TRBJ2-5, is DGGITQSPKYLFRKEGQNVTLSCEQNLNHDAMYWYRQDPGQGLRLIYYSQIVNDFQKGDIAEGYSVSREKKESFPLTVTSAQKNPTAFYLCASSMRGWQETQYFGPGTRLLVL.

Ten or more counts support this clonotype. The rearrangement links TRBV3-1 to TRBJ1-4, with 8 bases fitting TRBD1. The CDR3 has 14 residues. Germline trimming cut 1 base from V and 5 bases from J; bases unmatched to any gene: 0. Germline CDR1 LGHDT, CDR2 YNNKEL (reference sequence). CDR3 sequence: CASSQAGGNEKLFF. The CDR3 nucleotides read TGTGCCAGCAGCCAAGCAGGGGGCAATGAAAAACTGTTTTTT.

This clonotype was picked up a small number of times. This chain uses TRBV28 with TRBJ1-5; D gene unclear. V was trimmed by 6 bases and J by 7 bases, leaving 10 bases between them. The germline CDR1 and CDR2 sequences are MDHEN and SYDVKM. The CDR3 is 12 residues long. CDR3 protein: CASSQPSQPQHF. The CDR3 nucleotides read TGTGCCAGCAGCCAGCCTAGCCAGCCCCAGCATTTT.